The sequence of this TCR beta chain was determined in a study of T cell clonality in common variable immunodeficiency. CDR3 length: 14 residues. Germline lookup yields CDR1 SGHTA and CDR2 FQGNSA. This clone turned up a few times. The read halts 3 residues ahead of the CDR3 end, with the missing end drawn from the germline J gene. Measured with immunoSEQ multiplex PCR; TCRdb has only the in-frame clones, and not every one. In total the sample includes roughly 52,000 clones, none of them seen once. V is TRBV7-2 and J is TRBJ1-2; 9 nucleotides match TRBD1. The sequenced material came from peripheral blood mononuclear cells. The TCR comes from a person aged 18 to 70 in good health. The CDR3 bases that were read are TGTGCCAGCACCGTGGGGACAGGGCCCTACGAC. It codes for CASTVGTGPYD. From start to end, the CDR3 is CASTVGTGPYDYTF.